The 24 T cell receptor beta chains reported below all come from one sample, sequenced in a study of CD8+ T cells in alopecia areata. Sequencing relied on a cDNA template that was reverse transcribed from extracted RNA. The table came from immunoSEQ multiplex PCR; TCRdb's copy has only in-frame clones and leaves some out. The table shows 90,000 to 130,000 clones, with 45% to 60% occurring only once. The sequencing input was NKG2D-low CD8+ T cells sorted from blood. The origin of the receptors is a human donor with alopecia areata.

The gene calls are TRBV27 and TRBJ2-7; possible D gene TRBD2, 7 bases. Trimming took 6 bases from V and 4 from J, leaving 19 bases between them. This CDR3 is 15 amino acids long. Germline V CDR1 and CDR2: MNHEY, SMNVEV (reference sequence). The chain's CDR3 is CASRRRGGPTYEQYF. The CDR3 nucleotides read TGTGCCAGCAGACGTAGGGGGGGACCGACATACGAGCAGTACTTC.

The table lists this clone with a few counts. The gene calls are TRBV25-1 and TRBJ1-1, with D maybe TRBD1 (5 bases). There are 14 residues in the CDR3. CDR1 MGHDK and CDR2 SYGVNS come from the germline V gene. The germline V and J ends were trimmed by 4 bases and 1 base, with 10 bases remaining between them. For the CDR3, the DNA is TGTGCCAGCAGTGCAGACAGCCCGAACACTGAAGCTTTCTTT. Its translation is CASSADSPNTEAFF. The full variable domain, in which reference TRBV25-1 and TRBJ1-1 provide the parts outside the CDR3, is EADIYQTPRYLVIGTGKKITLECSQTMGHDKMYWYQQDPGMELHLIHYSYGVNSTEKGDLSSESTVSRIRTEHFPLTLESARPSHTSQYLCASSADSPNTEAFFGQGTRLTVV.

This chain joins TRBV6-5 and TRBJ2-3; D is perhaps TRBD2 (5 bases). This CDR3 comprises 15 residues. The germline V gene has CDR1 MNHEY and CDR2 SVGAGI. V dropped 0 bases and J dropped 2 bases, with 9 bases sitting between them. CDR3 DNA: TGTGCCAGCAGTTACTCCGGGATCCACACAGATACGCAGTATTTT. Translated, it gives CASSYSGIHTDTQYF.

The chain recombines TRBV30 with TRBJ1-1, with D uncertain. V was cut by 2 bases and J by 5 bases, with 6 bases left in between. This CDR3 comprises 11 residues. Germline CDR1 is GTSNPN and CDR2 is SVGIG (reference sequence). Here the CDR3 reads CAWSRNTEAFF. CDR3 DNA: TGTGCCTGGAGTCGAAATACTGAAGCTTTCTTT.

With regard to this clone: The sample holds other DNA sequences that translate to the same CDR3. The CDR3 DNA follows: TGTGCCAGCAGTTTCGGTACAGGCTCCTACGAGCAGTACTTC. Translation: CASSFGTGSYEQYF. The chain employs TRBV27 and TRBJ2-7; perhaps TRBD1 as D (5 bases). The CDR3 sequence is 14 residues long. Germline lookup yields CDR1 MNHEY and CDR2 SMNVEV (reference sequence). Trimming stripped 3 bases from V and 0 bases from J, with 9 bases between.

This clone was detected only a few times. The same CDR3 arises from other DNA sequences in this sample as well. The V gene is TRBV29-1, the J gene TRBJ2-1; D uncertain. The germline V gene has CDR1 SQVTM and CDR2 ANQGSEA. The CDR3 spans 13 residues. V was shortened by 6 bases and J by 4 bases, with 13 bases between the two germline ends. CDR3 amino acids: CSVEDPSYNEQFF. CDR3 DNA: TGCAGCGTCGAGGACCCAAGTTACAATGAGCAGTTCTTC.

The chain combines TRBV6-5 with TRBJ1-1; no clear D gene. Trimming took off 3 bases at V and 4 bases at J, with 9 bases between the two ends. The CDR3 totals 13 residues. The germline V gene has CDR1 MNHEY and CDR2 SVGAGI. CDR3 region: CASSYASSTEAFF. CDR3 sequence (DNA): TGTGCCAGCAGTTATGCCAGTTCCACTGAAGCTTTCTTT.

Here the CDR3 DNA reads TGCGCCAGCAGCCTCGGAGGGGACGGCTCCTACGAGCAGTACTTC. Its translation is CASSLGGDGSYEQYF. The chain combines TRBV4-1 with TRBJ2-7, with TRBD2 as a possible D gene (6 bases). Germline V gives CDR1 MGHRA, CDR2 YSYEKL. The V and J ends lost 4 bases and 0 bases respectively, with 13 bases between them. The CDR3 spans 15 residues.

The chain employs TRBV29-1 and TRBJ2-7; D not resolved. Germline lookup yields CDR1 SQVTM and CDR2 ANQGSEA. V lost 0 bases, J lost 0 bases, and 12 bases lay in between. This CDR3 contains 15 residues. CDR3 residues: CSVEDQEQPSYEQYF. CDR3 DNA sequence: TGCAGCGTTGAAGATCAAGAACAGCCCTCCTACGAGCAGTACTTC.

As to this clone: The junction differs from germline at one of its ends, possibly a read error. V is TRBV2 and J is TRBJ2-7; tentatively, D is TRBD1 (5 bases). The germline gives CDR1 SNHLY, CDR2 FYNNEI. This CDR3 spans 11 amino acids. The CDR3 spells CASSLGPSVDF. The CDR3 DNA follows: TGTGCCAGCAGTCTGGGGCCTTCTGTGGACTTC.

The chain recombines TRBV29-1 with TRBJ2-1; 10 bases align to TRBD2. Germline V lookup: CDR1 SQVTM, CDR2 ANQGSEA. CDR3 length: 18 amino acids. The trim removed 7 bases at V and 5 bases at J, leaving 20 bases unmatched. In nucleotides, the CDR3 is TGCAGCGCCCTCCCCTATAGACTAGCGGGCGGCTTAGACAATGAGCAGTTCTTC. Protein: CSALPYRLAGGLDNEQFF.

This clone was seen only a few times. The J gene is TRBJ2-7, the V gene TRBV4-1, with D maybe TRBD2 (6 bases). Germline V CDR1 and CDR2: MGHRA, YSYEKL. V lost 0 bases and J 3 bases, leaving 12 bases between the germline ends. The CDR3 runs 15 residues. Here the CDR3 DNA reads TGCGCCAGCAGCCAAGATCGACCTAGCGACTACGAGCAGTACTTC. Amino acids: CASSQDRPSDYEQYF.

V and J are TRBV5-1 and TRBJ1-2, with D uncertain. CDR1 and CDR2 (germline): SGHRS, YFSETQ. Trimming took off 0 bases at V and 8 bases at J, with 14 bases between the two ends. The CDR3 sequence is 14 residues long. CDR3 sequence: CASSLVDGTDGYTF. The DNA for the CDR3 is TGCGCCAGCAGCTTGGTAGACGGTACTGACGGCTACACCTTC. Full variable domain (outside the CDR3, taken from reference TRBV5-1 and TRBJ1-2): KAGVTQTPRYLIKTRGQQVTLSCSPISGHRSVSWYQQTPGQGLQFLFEYFSETQRNKGNFPGRFSGRQFSNSRSEMNVSTLELGDSALYLCASSLVDGTDGYTFGSGTRLTVV.

The V gene is TRBV28, the J gene TRBJ1-5; TRBD1 might be the D (6 bases). The CDR3 has 11 amino acids. Germline V CDR1 and CDR2: MDHEN, SYDVKM. Trimming took 7 bases from V and 5 from J, leaving 6 bases between them. The CDR3 spells CASKGDQPQHF. The CDR3 bases are TGTGCCAGCAAGGGGGATCAGCCCCAGCATTTT.

This chain connects TRBV5-1 to TRBJ2-7; TRBD2 aligns across 12 bases. The CDR3 has 15 amino acids. V was clipped by 5 bases and J by 6 bases; unmatched bases: 9. Germline V gives CDR1 SGHRS, CDR2 YFSETQ. The CDR3 DNA follows: TGCGCCAGCAGGAGACTAGCGGGAGTAGTTGGCGAGCAGTACTTC. Translation: CASRRLAGVVGEQYF.

The rearrangement joins TRBV6-5 to TRBJ2-1; possible D gene TRBD2, 5 bases. The CDR3 covers 14 residues. Between the trimmed V and J ends, which lost 2 bases and 9 bases, there was a span of 14 bases. Germline V lookup: CDR1 MNHEY, CDR2 SVGAGI. The CDR3 protein is CASSYGPRAGEQFF. CDR3 sequence (DNA): TGTGCCAGCAGTTACGGCCCGCGGGCGGGTGAGCAGTTCTTC.

The J gene is TRBJ2-5, the V gene TRBV5-6; D remains ambiguous. Trimming shortened V by 0 bases and J by 1 base, and 10 bases separated the two germline ends. The germline CDR1 and CDR2 sequences are SGHDT and YYEEEE. This CDR3 has 15 residues. This CDR3 reads CASSLGLRVQETQYF. The CDR3 DNA follows: TGTGCCAGCAGCTTGGGGCTTAGGGTCCAAGAGACCCAGTACTTC.

This clone occurred once. The chain couples TRBV5-1 to TRBJ2-3; D assignment may be TRBD1 or TRBD2 (5 bases each). V lost 2 bases, J lost 1 base, and 11 bases lay in between. Per the germline V gene, CDR1 is SGHRS and CDR2 is YFSETQ. CDR3 length: 15 residues. Here the CDR3 DNA reads TGCGCCAGCAGCTTAGGGGAGTACGGCACAGATACGCAGTATTTT. The encoded protein is CASSLGEYGTDTQYF.

The rearrangement joins TRBV9 to TRBJ2-1; the match to TRBD2 covers 11 bases. Germline lookup yields CDR1 SGDLS and CDR2 YYNGEE. The ends lost 0 bases at V and 9 bases at J; junction bases unmatched: 5. The CDR3 is made up of 15 amino acids. The CDR3 loop reads CASSVETSGSGEQFF. CDR3 coding DNA: TGTGCCAGCAGCGTAGAAACTAGCGGGAGTGGTGAGCAGTTCTTC.

This chain connects TRBV5-1 to TRBJ2-1, with 8 nucleotides matching TRBD1. In germline, CDR1 is SGHRS, CDR2 YFSETQ. V dropped 5 bases and J dropped 1; count of bases not matched to a gene: 8. The length of the CDR3 is 16 residues. CDR3 sequence: CASSPDRGRSYNEQFF. DNA of the CDR3: TGCGCCAGCAGTCCCGACAGGGGCCGGTCCTACAATGAGCAGTTCTTC.

The chain has TRBV9 and TRBJ2-2; D is ambiguous. In germline, CDR1 is SGDLS, CDR2 YYNGEE. The CDR3 consists of 12 residues. Deletions cut 10 bases from V and 6 bases from J, with 13 bases between. The CDR3 DNA reads TGTGCCTCGGAAGACCCCCCCGGGGAGCTGTTTTTT. Its translation: CASEDPPGELFF.

This chain links TRBV19 with TRBJ2-2; TRBD2 matches at 8 bases. This CDR3 is 15 amino acids long. V lost 6 bases, J lost 4 bases, and 7 bases stayed unmatched. The V gene's germline CDR1 is LNHDA and CDR2 SQIVND (reference sequence). The CDR3 sequence is CASSLGGVSTGELFF. The CDR3, as DNA: TGTGCCAGTAGCCTCGGGGGGGTATCCACCGGGGAGCTGTTTTTT.

The CDR3, as DNA: TGTGCCAGCAGCTTGGGGGTTAGGACCCTAGGGAACACTGAAGCTTTCTTT. Its protein is CASSLGVRTLGNTEAFF. The chain combines TRBV5-4 with TRBJ1-1; D remains unclear. The CDR3 spans 17 residues. V lost 0 bases and J 1 base, leaving 16 bases between the germline ends. The V gene's germline CDR1 is SGHNT and CDR2 YYREEE (reference sequence).

V is TRBV10-3 and J is TRBJ2-1; unclear D gene. V was pared by 3 bases and J by 5 bases, with 5 bases between. CDR3 size: 12 residues. The germline V gene encodes CDR1 ENHRY and CDR2 SYGVKD. DNA of the CDR3: TGTGCCATCAGTGATTACAACAATGAGCAGTTCTTC. Its protein is CAISDYNNEQFF.